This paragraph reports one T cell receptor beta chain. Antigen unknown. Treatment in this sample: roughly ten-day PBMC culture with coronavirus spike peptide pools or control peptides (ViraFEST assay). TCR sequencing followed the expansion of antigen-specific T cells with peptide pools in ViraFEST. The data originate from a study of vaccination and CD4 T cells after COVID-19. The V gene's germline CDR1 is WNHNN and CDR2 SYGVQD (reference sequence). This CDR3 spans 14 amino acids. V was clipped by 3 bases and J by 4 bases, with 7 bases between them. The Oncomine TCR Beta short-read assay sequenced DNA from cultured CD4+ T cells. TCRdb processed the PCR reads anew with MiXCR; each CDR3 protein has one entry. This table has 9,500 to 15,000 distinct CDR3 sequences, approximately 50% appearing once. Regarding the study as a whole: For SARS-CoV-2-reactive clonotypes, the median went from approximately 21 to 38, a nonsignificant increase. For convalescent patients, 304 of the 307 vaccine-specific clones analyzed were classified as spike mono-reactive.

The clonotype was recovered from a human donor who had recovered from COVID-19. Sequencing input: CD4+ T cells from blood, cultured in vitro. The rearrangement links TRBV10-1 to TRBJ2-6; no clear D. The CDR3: CASSDQRGANVLTF. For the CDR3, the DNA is TGCGCCAGCAGTGACCAGAGAGGGGCCAACGTCCTGACTTTC.